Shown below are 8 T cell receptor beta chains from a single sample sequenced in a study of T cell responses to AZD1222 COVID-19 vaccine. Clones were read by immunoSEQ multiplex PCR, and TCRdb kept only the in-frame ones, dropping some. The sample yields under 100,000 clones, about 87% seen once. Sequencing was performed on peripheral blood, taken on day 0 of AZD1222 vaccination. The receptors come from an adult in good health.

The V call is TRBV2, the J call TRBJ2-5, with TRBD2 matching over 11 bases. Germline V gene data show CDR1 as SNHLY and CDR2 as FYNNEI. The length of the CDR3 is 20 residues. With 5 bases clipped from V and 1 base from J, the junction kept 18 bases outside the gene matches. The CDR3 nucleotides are TGTGCCAGCAGTCACCAGACTCTACTAGCGGGAGCCCGAAGCCAAGAGACCCAGTACTTC. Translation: CASSHQTLLAGARSQETQYF.

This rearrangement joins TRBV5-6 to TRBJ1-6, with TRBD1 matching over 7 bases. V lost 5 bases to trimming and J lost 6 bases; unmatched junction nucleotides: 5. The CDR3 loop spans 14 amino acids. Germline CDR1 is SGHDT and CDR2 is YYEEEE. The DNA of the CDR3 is TGTGCCAGCAGAAATCAGGGGGGTAATTCACCCCTCCACTTT. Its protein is CASRNQGGNSPLHF.

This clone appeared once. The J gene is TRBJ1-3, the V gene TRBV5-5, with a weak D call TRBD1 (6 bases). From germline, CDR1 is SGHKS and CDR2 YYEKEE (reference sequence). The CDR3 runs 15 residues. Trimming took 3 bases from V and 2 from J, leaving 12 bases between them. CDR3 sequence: CASSWEQGPGNTIYF. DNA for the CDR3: TGTGCCAGCAGCTGGGAACAGGGACCTGGAAACACCATATATTTT.

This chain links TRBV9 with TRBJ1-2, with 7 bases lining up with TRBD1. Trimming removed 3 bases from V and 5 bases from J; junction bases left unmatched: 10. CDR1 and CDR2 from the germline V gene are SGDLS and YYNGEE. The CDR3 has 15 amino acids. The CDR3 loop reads CASSAITGAGYGYTF. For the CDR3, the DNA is TGTGCCAGCAGCGCCATAACAGGGGCCGGGTATGGCTACACCTTC.

Written as DNA, the CDR3 is TGCGCCAGCAGCCCCCCCGGGCGAGAGAGCTCCTACGAGCAGTACTTC. It is translated as CASSPPGRESSYEQYF. The V call is TRBV4-1, the J call TRBJ2-7, with D unresolved. The length of the CDR3 is 16 residues. Germline V lookup: CDR1 MGHRA, CDR2 YSYEKL. V was trimmed by 4 bases and J by 0 bases, leaving 16 bases between them.

This CDR3 reads CASSDTSFQAFF. CDR3 nucleotide sequence: TGCGCCAGCTCGGACACGAGCTTTCAAGCTTTCTTT. This chain links TRBV5-1 with TRBJ1-1; possible D gene TRBD1, 5 bases. Germline V gives CDR1 SGHRS, CDR2 YFSETQ. V was cut by 7 bases and J by 9 bases, with 16 bases left in between. This CDR3 contains 12 residues.

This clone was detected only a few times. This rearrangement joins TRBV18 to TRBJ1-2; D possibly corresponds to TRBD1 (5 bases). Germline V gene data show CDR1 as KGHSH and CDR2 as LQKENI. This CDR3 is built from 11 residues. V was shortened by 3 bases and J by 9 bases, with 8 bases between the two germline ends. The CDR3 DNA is TGTGCCAGCTCACCTCAGGGAAGCTACACCTTC. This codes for CASSPQGSYTF.

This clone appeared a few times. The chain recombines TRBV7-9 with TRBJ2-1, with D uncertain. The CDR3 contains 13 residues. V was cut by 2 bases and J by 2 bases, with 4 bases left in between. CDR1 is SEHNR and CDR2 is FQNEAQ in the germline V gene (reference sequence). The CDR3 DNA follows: TGTGCCAGCAGCTTACCCGCCTACAATGAGCAGTTCTTC. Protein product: CASSLPAYNEQFF.